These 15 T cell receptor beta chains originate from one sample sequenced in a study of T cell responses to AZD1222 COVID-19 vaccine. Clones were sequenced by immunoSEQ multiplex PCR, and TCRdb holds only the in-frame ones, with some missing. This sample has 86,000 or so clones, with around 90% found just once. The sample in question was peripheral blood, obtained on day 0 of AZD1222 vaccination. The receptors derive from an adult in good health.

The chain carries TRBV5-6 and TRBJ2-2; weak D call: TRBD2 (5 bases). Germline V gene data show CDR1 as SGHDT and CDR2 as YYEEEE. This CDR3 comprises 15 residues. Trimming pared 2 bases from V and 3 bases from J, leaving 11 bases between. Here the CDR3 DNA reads TGTGCCAGCAGCTTATTCGGGATCGACACCGGGGAGCTGTTTTTT. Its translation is CASSLFGIDTGELFF. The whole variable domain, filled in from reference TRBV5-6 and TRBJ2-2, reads DAGVTQSPTHLIKTRGQQVTLRCSPKSGHDTVSWYQQALGQGPQFIFQYYEEEERQRGNFPDRFSGHQFPNYSSELNVNALLLGDSALYLCASSLFGIDTGELFFGEGSRLTVL.

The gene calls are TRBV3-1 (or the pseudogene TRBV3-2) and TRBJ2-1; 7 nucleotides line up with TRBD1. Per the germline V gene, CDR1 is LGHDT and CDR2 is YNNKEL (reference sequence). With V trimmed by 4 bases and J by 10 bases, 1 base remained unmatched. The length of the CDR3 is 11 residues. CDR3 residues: CASSLGQEQFF. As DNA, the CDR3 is TGTGCCAGCAGCCTGGGACAGGAGCAGTTCTTC.

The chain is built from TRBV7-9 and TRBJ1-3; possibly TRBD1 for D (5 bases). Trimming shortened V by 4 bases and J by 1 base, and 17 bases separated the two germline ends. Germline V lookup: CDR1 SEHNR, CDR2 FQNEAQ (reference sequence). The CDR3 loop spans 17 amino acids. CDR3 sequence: CASSSMSDRSSGNTIYF. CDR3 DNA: TGTGCCAGCAGCTCGATGTCCGACAGATCATCTGGAAACACCATATATTTT. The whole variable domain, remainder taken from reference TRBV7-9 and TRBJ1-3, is DTGVSQNPRHKITKRGQNVTFRCDPISEHNRLYWYRQTLGQGPEFLTYFQNEAQLEKSRLLSDRFSAERPKGSFSTLEIQRTEQGDSAMYLCASSSMSDRSSGNTIYFGEGSWLTVV.

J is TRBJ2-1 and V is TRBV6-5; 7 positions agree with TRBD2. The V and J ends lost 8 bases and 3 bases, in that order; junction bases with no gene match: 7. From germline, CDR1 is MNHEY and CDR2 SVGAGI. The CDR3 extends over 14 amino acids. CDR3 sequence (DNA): TGTGCCAGCGCCTTGGGGGGGGTCTACAATGAGCAGTTCTTC. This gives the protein CASALGGVYNEQFF.

The CDR3 region is CASSPGGSSKTQYF. The CDR3 bases are TGTGCCAGCAGCCCCGGGGGCAGTTCCAAGACCCAGTACTTC. This chain uses TRBV7-2 with TRBJ2-5; the D gene could be TRBD1 or TRBD2 (6 bases each). Germline V gene data show CDR1 as SGHTA and CDR2 as FQGNSA. The CDR3 runs to 14 residues. Trimming left V 5 bases short and J 6 bases short, with 16 bases between.

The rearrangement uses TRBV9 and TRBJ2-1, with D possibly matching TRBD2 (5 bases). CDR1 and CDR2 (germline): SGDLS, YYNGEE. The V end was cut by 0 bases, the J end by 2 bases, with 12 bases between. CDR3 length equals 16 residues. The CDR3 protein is CASSVGELGTYNEQFF. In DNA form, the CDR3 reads TGTGCCAGCAGCGTAGGAGAACTAGGAACCTACAATGAGCAGTTCTTC.

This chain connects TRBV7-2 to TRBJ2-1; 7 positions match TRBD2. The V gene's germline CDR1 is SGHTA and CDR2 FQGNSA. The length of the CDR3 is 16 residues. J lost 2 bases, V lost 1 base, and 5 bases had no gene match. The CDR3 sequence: CASSLDGGGPYNEQFF. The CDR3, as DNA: TGTGCCAGCAGCTTAGATGGCGGGGGTCCCTACAATGAGCAGTTCTTC.

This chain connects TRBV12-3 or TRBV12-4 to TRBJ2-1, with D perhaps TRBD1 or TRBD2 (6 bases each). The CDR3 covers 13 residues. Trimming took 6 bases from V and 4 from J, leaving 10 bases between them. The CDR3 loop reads CASRRDKYNEQFF. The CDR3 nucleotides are TGTGCCAGCAGGCGGGACAAATACAATGAGCAGTTCTTC.

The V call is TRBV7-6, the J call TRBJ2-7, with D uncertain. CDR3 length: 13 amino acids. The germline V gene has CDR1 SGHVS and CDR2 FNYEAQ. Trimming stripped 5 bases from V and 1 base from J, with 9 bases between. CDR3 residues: CASSVQDSYEQYF. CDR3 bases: TGTGCCAGCAGCGTCCAGGATTCCTACGAGCAGTACTTC.

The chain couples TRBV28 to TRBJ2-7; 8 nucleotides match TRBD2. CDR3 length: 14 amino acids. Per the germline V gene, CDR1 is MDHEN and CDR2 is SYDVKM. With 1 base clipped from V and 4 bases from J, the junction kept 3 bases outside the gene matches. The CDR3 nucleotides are TGTGCCAGCAGTTTATTAGCGGGAATTTACGAGCAGTACTTC. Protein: CASSLLAGIYEQYF.

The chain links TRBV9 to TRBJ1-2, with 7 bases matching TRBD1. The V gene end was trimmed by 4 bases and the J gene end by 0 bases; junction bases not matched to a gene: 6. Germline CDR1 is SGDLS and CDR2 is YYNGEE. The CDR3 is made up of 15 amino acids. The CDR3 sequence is CASSPEGQTNYGYTF. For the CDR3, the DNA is TGTGCCAGCAGCCCAGAGGGACAGACTAACTATGGCTACACCTTC.

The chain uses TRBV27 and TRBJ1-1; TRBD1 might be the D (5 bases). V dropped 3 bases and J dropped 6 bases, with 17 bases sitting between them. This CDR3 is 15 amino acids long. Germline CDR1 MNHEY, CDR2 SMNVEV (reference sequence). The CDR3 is CASSFLRPPRAEAFF. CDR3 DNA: TGTGCCAGCAGTTTTTTAAGACCTCCCAGGGCTGAAGCTTTCTTT.

CDR3 protein: CASSIDPNTEAFF. The CDR3 DNA is TGTGCCAGCAGTATAGACCCGAACACTGAAGCTTTCTTT. The V gene is TRBV6-6, the J gene TRBJ1-1; D gene unclear. Germline assignment: CDR1 MNHNY and CDR2 SVGAGI (reference sequence). The V end lost 5 bases, the J end lost 1 base, and 8 bases lay between the germline ends. This CDR3 is built from 13 residues.

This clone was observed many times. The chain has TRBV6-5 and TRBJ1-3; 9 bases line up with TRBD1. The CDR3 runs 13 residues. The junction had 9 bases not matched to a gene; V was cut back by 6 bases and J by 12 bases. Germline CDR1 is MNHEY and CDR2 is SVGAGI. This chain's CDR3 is CASSPMGQGNIYF. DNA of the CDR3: TGTGCCAGCAGCCCCATGGGACAGGGTAACATATATTTT.

DNA for the CDR3: TGCGCCAGCAGTGAGTCGGGGGGGCGAGACTATGGCTACACCTTC. The encoded protein is CASSESGGRDYGYTF. The rearrangement links TRBV10-2 to TRBJ1-2, with a weak D call TRBD1 (6 bases). Trimming stripped 0 bases from V and 3 bases from J, with 11 bases between. This CDR3 region has 15 residues. CDR1 is WSHSY, CDR2 SAAADI, per germline.